The rows below give T cell receptor beta chains drawn from one sample of a study of blood T cell repertoires in COVID-19. Libraries were prepared by immunoSEQ multiplex PCR; TCRdb keeps only in-frame clonotypes and omits some of them. This sample has some 220,000 clones; nearly 85% occur once, and the top ten carry roughly 5%. Sequencing was carried out using peripheral blood. These TCRs come from a human donor in a cohort sampled during active COVID-19. CDR3s include the opening cysteine and the closing phenylalanine or tryptophan. Each record gives: J gene, clone size, D gene, V gene, CDR3 length, CDR3 protein, CDR3 DNA. A D gene is named only where the DNA matches it firmly. Not all rows give a size; the values are once, few, many and, for expanded clones, a class.

J gene: TRBJ2-7; clone size: few; D gene: .; V gene: TRBV3-1/TRBV3-2; CDR3 length: 13; CDR3 protein: CASSQLSSYEQYF; CDR3 DNA: TGTGCCAGCAGCCAGCTCAGCTCCTACGAGCAGTACTTC
J gene: TRBJ2-2; clone size: .; D gene: TRBD2; V gene: TRBV24-1; CDR3 length: 16; CDR3 protein: CATSGLSSGGGGELFF; CDR3 DNA: TGTGCCACCAGTGGACTCTCATCGGGAGGGGGCGGGGAGCTGTTTTTT
J gene: TRBJ2-3; clone size: .; D gene: .; V gene: TRBV9; CDR3 length: 11; CDR3 protein: CASSNKDTQYF; CDR3 DNA: TGTGCCAGCAGCAACAAAGATACGCAGTATTTT
J gene: TRBJ1-3; clone size: .; D gene: TRBD1; V gene: TRBV28; CDR3 length: 15; CDR3 protein: CASSPTGGAGNTIYF; CDR3 DNA: TGTGCCAGCAGTCCGACAGGGGGAGCTGGAAACACCATATATTTT
J gene: TRBJ2-3; clone size: .; D gene: TRBD2; V gene: TRBV5-1; CDR3 length: 16; CDR3 protein: CASSPGTSGYTDTQYF; CDR3 DNA: TGCGCCAGCAGCCCCGGGACTAGCGGATACACAGATACGCAGTATTTT
J gene: TRBJ2-7; clone size: .; D gene: TRBD1; V gene: TRBV20-1; CDR3 length: 17; CDR3 protein: CSASRFSGQGKLYEQYF; CDR3 DNA: TGCAGTGCTAGTCGTTTCTCGGGACAGGGGAAGCTCTACGAGCAGTACTTC
J gene: TRBJ2-3; clone size: .; D gene: .; V gene: TRBV28; CDR3 length: 13; CDR3 protein: CASSLNYAHTQYF; CDR3 DNA: TGTGCCAGCAGTCTAAACTACGCACATACGCAGTATTTT
J gene: TRBJ1-2; clone size: .; D gene: .; V gene: TRBV27; CDR3 length: 13; CDR3 protein: CASSHDRNYGYTF; CDR3 DNA: TGTGCCAGCAGTCATGACAGGAACTATGGCTACACCTTC
J gene: TRBJ1-1; clone size: once; D gene: TRBD1; V gene: TRBV18; CDR3 length: 17; CDR3 protein: CASSPNSPQGGSREAFF; CDR3 DNA: TGTGCCAGCTCACCAAATTCCCCGCAGGGGGGAAGTCGTGAAGCTTTCTTT
J gene: TRBJ2-2; clone size: .; D gene: .; V gene: TRBV10-1; CDR3 length: 15; CDR3 protein: CASSGAGRNTGELFF; CDR3 DNA: TGCGCCAGCAGTGGTGCAGGGCGAAACACCGGGGAGCTGTTTTTT
J gene: TRBJ2-5; clone size: .; D gene: TRBD2; V gene: TRBV3-1/TRBV3-2; CDR3 length: 16; CDR3 protein: CASSQTNSGGAGTQYF; CDR3 DNA: TGTGCCAGCAGCCAGACCAATAGCGGGGGGGCAGGGACCCAGTACTTC
J gene: TRBJ1-1; clone size: few; D gene: .; V gene: TRBV18; CDR3 length: 16; CDR3 protein: CASSPDQLSGNTEAFF; CDR3 DNA: TGTGCCAGCTCACCGGACCAATTAAGCGGGAACACTGAAGCTTTCTTT
J gene: TRBJ1-1; clone size: .; D gene: .; V gene: TRBV10-1; CDR3 length: 12; CDR3 protein: CASSAGYTEAFF; CDR3 DNA: TGCGCCAGCAGTGCCGGTTACACTGAAGCTTTCTTT
J gene: TRBJ2-1; clone size: .; D gene: TRBD2; V gene: TRBV29-1; CDR3 length: 15; CDR3 protein: CSVSRLAGSYNEQFF; CDR3 DNA: TGCAGCGTTTCGAGACTAGCTGGCTCCTACAATGAGCAGTTCTTC
J gene: TRBJ1-2; clone size: .; D gene: TRBD1; V gene: TRBV5-8; CDR3 length: 14; CDR3 protein: CASSRDRASYGYTF; CDR3 DNA: TGTGCCAGCAGCCGGGACAGGGCGTCCTATGGCTACACCTTC
J gene: TRBJ1-2; clone size: .; D gene: TRBD1; V gene: TRBV7-9; CDR3 length: 17; CDR3 protein: CASSLSGRQGRGYGYTF; CDR3 DNA: TGTGCCAGCAGCTTATCAGGGCGACAGGGGAGGGGCTATGGCTACACCTTC
J gene: TRBJ2-5; clone size: .; D gene: .; V gene: TRBV5-8; CDR3 length: 14; CDR3 protein: CASSLYRLQETQYF; CDR3 DNA: TGTGCCAGCAGCTTGTACAGGTTACAAGAGACCCAGTACTTC
J gene: TRBJ1-1; clone size: .; D gene: TRBD1; V gene: TRBV6-6; CDR3 length: 15; CDR3 protein: CASSLSGQADTEAFF; CDR3 DNA: TGTGCCAGCAGTTTATCGGGACAGGCGGACACTGAAGCTTTCTTT
J gene: TRBJ2-5; clone size: .; D gene: .; V gene: TRBV28; CDR3 length: 13; CDR3 protein: CASSLVVLETQYF; CDR3 DNA: TGTGCCAGCAGTTTAGTTGTCTTGGAGACCCAGTACTTC
J gene: TRBJ2-3; clone size: .; D gene: .; V gene: TRBV3-1/TRBV3-2; CDR3 length: 16; CDR3 protein: CASSHPRAGGTDTQYF; CDR3 DNA: TGTGCCAGCAGCCACCCGCGGGCCGGGGGCACAGATACGCAGTATTTT